This TCR beta chain originates from a study of technical replicates of blood from several donors listed by TCRdb under 2017. To note about this clone: Its specific antigen is unknown. Base qualities are not at hand, and no much larger clone is one base apart.

The library was made by the immunoSEQ multiplex PCR assay. The source is immuneACCESS, and TCRdb retained only in-frame sequences with V and J called. Part of the clones is not carried over; for the studies checked, unresolved V genes explain less than half of this, and the remainder is unexplained. The sample table shows about 67,000 clones, and about 97% are seen once. Under 0.3% of the sample lies in the top ten. Taken from cysteine to phenylalanine, the CDR3 has 13 residues. Solely the CDR3 DNA is kept, with 39 bases framed from the first base. V and J lose 10 bases and 5 bases, and a span of 17 bases separates them. The CDR1 and CDR2 encoded by the germline V gene are ENHRY and SYGVKD.

The chain uses TRBV10-3 and TRBJ1-1; possibly the D gene is TRBD1, per 5 matching bases. This TCR derives from a human donor in good health. The sequencing sample was made of T cells isolated from PBMCs. The DNA sequence is as follows: TGTGCCAACTGCCTTTTGCGGGGGACTGAAGCTTTCTTT. This encodes CANCLLRGTEAFF.